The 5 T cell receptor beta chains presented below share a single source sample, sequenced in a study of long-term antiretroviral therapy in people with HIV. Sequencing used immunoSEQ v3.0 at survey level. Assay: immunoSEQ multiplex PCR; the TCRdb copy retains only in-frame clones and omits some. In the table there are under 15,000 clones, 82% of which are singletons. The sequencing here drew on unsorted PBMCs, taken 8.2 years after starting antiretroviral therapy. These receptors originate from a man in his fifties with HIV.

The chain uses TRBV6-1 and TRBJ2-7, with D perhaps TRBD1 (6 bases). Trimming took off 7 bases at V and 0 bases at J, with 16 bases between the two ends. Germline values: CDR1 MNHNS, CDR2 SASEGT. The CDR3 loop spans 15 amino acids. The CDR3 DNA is TGTGCCAGCACCAAAGAGGCGGACAGCTCCTACGAGCAGTACTTC. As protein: CASTKEADSSYEQYF.

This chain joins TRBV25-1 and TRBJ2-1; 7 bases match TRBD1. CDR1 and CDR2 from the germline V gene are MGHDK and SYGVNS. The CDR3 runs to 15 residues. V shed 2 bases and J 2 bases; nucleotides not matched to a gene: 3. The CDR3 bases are TGTGCCAGCAGTGAAATACAGGGGACCTACAATGAGCAGTTCTTC. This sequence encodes CASSEIQGTYNEQFF.

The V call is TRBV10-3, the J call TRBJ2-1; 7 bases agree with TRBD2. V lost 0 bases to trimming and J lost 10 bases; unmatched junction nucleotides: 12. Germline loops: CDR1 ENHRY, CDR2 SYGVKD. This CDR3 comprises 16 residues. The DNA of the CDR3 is TGTGCCATCAGTGAGTCGAGAAGCGGGGCCCCCCGGGAGCAGTTCTTC. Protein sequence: CAISESRSGAPREQFF.

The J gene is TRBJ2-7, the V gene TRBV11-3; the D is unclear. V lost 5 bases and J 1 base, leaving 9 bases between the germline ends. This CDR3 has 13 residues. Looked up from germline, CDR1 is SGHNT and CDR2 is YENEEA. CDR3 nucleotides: TGTGCCAGCAGCCCCCCTGGATCCTACGAGCAGTACTTC. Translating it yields CASSPPGSYEQYF.

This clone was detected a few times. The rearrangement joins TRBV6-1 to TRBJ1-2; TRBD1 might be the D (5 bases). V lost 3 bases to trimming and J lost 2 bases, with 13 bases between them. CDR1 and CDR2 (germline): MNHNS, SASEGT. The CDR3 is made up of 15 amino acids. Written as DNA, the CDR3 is TGTGCCAGCAGTGATTTTGGGGGGATAAACTATGGCTACACCTTC. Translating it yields CASSDFGGINYGYTF.